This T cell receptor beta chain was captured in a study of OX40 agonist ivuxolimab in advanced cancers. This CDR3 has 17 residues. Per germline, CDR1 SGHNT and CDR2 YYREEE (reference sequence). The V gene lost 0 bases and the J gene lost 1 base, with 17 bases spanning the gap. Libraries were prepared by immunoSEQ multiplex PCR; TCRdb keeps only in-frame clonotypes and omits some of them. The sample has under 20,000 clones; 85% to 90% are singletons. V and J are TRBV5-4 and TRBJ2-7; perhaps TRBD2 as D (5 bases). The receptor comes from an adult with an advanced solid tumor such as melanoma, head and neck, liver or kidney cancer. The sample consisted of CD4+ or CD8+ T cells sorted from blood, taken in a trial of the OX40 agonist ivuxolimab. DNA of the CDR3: TGTGCCAGCAGCTTGGAAAGAGGGTCGAGAAGGTCCTACGAGCAGTACTTC. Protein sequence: CASSLERGSRRSYEQYF.